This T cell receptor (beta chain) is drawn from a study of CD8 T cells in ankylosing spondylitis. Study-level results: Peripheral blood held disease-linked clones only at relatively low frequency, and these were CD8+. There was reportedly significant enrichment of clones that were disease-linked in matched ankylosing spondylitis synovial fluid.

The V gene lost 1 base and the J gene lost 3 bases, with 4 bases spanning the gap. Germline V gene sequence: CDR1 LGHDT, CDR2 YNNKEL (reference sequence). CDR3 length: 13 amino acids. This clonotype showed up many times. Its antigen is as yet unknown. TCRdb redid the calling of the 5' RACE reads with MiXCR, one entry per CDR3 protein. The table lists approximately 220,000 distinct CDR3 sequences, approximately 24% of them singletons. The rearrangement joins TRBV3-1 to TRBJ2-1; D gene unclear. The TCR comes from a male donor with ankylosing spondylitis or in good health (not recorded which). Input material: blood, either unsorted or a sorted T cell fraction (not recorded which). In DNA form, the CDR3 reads TGTGCCAGCAGCCAAGGCAGCTACAATGAGCAGTTCTTC. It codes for CASSQGSYNEQFF.